This T cell receptor (beta chain) emerged from a study of response to subunit inactivated influenza vaccine. TCRdb ran MiXCR on the RT-PCR reads and lists one entry per CDR3 protein. The sample includes 500,000 to 700,000 distinct CDR3 sequences, approximately 22% of them seen just once. V lost 1 base to trimming and J lost 7 bases; unmatched junction nucleotides: 7. Germline CDR1 reads SGHTA; CDR2 reads FQGTGA. The CDR3 consists of 16 residues. This sample was also put to use in a study of T cells expressing NK-cell markers. Per that paper: In generating TCR beta cDNA, 5'RACE template switching with UMIs was used. Sequencing of TCR beta repertoires drew on sorted CD3+CD56+NKG2C+, CD3+CD56+NKG2C- and CD3+CD56-NKG2C+ T cells.

The starting material was CD4+ T cells sorted from PBMCs, obtained roughly 13 days after vaccination. This TCR derives from a man aged 45-60 years who received an inactivated influenza vaccine. V gene TRBV7-3 combines with J gene TRBJ2-1; 10 bases are a match to TRBD1. CDR3 amino acids: CASSLIPGQGKNEQFF. The CDR3 region has the DNA TGTGCCAGCAGCTTAATCCCGGGACAGGGGAAAAATGAGCAGTTCTTC.